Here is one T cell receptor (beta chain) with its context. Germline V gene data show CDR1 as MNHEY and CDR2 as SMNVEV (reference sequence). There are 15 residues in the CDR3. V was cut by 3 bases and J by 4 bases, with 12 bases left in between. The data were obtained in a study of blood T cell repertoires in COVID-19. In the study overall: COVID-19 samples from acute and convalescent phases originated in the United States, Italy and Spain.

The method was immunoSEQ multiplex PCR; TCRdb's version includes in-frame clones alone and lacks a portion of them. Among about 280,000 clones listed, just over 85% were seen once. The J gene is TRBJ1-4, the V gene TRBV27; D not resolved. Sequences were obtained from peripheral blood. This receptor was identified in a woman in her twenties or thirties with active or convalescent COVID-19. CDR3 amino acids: CASSFYMGSNEKLFF. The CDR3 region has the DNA TGTGCCAGCAGTTTTTATATGGGGAGTAATGAAAAACTGTTTTTT.